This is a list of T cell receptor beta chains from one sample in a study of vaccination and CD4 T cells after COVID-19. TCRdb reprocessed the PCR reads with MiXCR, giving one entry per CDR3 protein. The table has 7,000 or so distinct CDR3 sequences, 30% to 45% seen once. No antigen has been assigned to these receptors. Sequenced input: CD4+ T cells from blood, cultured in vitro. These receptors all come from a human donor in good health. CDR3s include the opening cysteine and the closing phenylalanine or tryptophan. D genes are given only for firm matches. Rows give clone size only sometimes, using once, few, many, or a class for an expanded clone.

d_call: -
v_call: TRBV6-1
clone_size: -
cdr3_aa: CASNAGFTGELFF

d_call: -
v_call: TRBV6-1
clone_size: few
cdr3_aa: CASRHTGELFF

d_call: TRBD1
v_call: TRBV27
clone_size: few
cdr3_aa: CASSLPQGAPLLYEQYF

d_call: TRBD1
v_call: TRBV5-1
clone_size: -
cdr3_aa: CASSAGTGRTDTQYF

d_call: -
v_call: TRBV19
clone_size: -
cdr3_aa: CASSIGFGFPSYF

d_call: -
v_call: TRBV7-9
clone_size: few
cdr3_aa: CASSSGPGSEAFF

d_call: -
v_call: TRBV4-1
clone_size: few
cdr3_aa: CASSQDTWITEAFF

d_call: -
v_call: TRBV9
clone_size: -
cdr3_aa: CASSVAGAVGYTF

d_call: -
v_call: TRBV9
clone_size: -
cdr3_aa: CASSADVMGAGYEQYF

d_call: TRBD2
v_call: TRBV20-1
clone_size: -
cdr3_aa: CSARVAGGRGGYNEQFF

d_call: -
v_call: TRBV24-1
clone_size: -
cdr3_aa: CATSDRTKDRHTQYF

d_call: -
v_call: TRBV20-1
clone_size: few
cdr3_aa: CRISDYTDTQYF

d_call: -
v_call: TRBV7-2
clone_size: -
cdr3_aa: CASSPTVGGEKLFF

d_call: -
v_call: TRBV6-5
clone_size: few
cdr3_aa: CASSYSSQGIMNTEAFF

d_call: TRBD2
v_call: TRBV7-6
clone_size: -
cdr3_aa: CASSFRTSGGAETQYF

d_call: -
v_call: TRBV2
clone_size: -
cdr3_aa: CASSELGGRGDGYTF